Sequencing of this T cell receptor (beta chain) was carried out in a study of blood T cells in healthy people across ages. Isolation per sample recovered at least 7 million PBMCs. Sample-barcoded 5' priming and a J-beta primer mix drove a second PCR of roughly 6 to 12 cycles. TCRdb ran MiXCR on the 5' RACE reads and lists one entry per CDR3 protein. The profile shows hundreds of thousands of distinct CDR3 sequences, about 55% of them singletons. Trimming cost V 3 bases and J 7 bases, with 22 bases left between them. The CDR3 covers 16 residues. Looked up from germline, CDR1 is MGHRA and CDR2 is YSYEKL.

This clonotype was sampled from a man aged 80 or over in good health. The specimen was blood. The chain is built from TRBV4-1 and TRBJ2-7; D is unclear. The CDR3 loop reads CASSHRTASAPDEQYF. In DNA, the CDR3 is TGCGCCAGCAGCCACCGGACCGCTAGTGCTCCAGATGAGCAGTACTTC.